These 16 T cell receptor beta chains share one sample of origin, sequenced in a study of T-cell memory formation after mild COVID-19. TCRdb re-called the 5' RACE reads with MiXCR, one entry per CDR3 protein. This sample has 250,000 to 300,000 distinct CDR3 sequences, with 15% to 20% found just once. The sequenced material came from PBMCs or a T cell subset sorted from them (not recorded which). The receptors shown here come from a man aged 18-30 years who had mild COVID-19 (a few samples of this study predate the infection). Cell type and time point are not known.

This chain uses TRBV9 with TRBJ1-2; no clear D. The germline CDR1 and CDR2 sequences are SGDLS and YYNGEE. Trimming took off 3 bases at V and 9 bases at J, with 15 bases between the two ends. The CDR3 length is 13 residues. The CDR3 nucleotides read TGTGCCAGCAGCGGGACGACTGTCTCGAGCTACACCTTC. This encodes CASSGTTVSSYTF.

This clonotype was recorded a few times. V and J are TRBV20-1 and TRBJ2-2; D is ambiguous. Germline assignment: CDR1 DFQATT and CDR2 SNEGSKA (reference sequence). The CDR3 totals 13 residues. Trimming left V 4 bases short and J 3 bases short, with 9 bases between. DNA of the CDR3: TGCAGTGCTACGAACCTAGACACCGGGGAGCTGTTTTTT. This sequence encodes CSATNLDTGELFF.

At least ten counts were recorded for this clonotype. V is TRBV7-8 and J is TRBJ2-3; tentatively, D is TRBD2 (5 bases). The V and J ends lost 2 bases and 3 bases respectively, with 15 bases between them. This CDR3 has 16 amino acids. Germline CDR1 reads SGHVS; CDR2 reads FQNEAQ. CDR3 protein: CASSLREGFGTDTQYF. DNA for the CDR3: TGTGCCAGCAGCTTACGGGAAGGGTTCGGTACAGATACGCAGTATTTT.

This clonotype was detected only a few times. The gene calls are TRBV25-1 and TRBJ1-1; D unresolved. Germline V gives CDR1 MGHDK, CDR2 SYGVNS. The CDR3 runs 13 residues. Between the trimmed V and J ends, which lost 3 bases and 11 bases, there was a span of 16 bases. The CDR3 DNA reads TGTGCCAGCAGTGACGGTGGATTTGGGAGGGCTTTCTTT. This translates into CASSDGGFGRAFF.

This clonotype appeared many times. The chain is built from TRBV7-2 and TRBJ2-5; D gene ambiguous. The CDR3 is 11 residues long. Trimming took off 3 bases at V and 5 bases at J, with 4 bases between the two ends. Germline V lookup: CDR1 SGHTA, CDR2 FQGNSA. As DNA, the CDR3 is TGTGCCAGCAGCTTCTGGGAGACCCAGTACTTC. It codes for CASSFWETQYF.

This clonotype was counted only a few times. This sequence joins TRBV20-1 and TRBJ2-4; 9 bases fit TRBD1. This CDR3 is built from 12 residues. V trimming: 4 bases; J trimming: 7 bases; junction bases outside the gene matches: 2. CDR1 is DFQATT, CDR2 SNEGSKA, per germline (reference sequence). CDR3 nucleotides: TGCAGTGCTATCGACAGGGGGAACATTCAGTACTTC. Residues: CSAIDRGNIQYF.

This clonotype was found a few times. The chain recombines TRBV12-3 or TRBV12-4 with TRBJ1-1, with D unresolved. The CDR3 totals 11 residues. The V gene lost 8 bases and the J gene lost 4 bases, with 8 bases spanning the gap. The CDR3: CASGVGTEAFF. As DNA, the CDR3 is TGTGCCAGCGGAGTCGGCACTGAAGCTTTCTTT.

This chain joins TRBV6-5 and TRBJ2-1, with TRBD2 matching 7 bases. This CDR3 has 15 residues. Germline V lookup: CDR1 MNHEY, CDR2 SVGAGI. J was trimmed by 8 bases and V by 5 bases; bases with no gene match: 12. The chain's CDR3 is CASSRPRRGLDEQFF. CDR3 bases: TGTGCCAGCAGTCGACCTCGGCGTGGACTAGATGAGCAGTTCTTC.

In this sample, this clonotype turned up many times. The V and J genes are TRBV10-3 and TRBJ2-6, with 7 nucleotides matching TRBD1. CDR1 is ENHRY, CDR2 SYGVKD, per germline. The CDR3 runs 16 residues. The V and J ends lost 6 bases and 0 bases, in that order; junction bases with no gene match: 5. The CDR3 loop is CAISGTAVSGANVLTF. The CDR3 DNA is TGTGCCATCAGCGGGACAGCCGTCTCTGGGGCCAACGTCCTGACTTTC.

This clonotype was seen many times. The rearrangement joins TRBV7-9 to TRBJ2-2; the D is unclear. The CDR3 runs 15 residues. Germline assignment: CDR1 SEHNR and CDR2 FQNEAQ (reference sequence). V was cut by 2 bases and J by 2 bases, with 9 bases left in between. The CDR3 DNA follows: TGTGCCAGCAGCTTAATCAGGAGTAACACCGGGGAGCTGTTTTTT. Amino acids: CASSLIRSNTGELFF.

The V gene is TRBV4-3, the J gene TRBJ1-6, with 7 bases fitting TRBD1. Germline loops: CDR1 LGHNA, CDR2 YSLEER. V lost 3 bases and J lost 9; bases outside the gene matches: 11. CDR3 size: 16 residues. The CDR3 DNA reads TGCGCCAGCAGCCACGACAGGGTAGCGATAGGTTCACCCCTCCACTTT. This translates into CASSHDRVAIGSPLHF.

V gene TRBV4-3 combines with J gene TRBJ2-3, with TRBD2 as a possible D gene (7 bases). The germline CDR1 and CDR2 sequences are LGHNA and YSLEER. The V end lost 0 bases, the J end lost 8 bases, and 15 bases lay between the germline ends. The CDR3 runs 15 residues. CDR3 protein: CASSQEGQGRGTQYF. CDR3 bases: TGCGCCAGCAGCCAAGAAGGCCAGGGGAGGGGTACGCAGTATTTT.

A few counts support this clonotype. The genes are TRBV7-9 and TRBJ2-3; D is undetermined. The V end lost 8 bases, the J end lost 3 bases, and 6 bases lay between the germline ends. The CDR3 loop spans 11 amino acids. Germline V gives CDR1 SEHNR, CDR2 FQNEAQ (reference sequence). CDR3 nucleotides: TGTGCCAGCGGCCTTACAGATACGCAGTATTTT. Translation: CASGLTDTQYF.

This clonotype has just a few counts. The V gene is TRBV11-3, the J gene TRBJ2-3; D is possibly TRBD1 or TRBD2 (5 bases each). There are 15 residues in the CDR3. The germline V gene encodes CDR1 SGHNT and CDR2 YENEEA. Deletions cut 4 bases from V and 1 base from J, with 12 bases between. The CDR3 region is CASSSPGTRTDTQYF. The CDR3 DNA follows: TGTGCCAGCAGCTCACCCGGGACCCGCACAGATACGCAGTATTTT.

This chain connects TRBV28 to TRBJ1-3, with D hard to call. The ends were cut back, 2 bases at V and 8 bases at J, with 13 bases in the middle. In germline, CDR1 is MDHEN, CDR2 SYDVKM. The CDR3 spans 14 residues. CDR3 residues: CASSLIGGLDTIYF. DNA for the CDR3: TGTGCCAGCAGTTTAATAGGCGGTTTGGACACCATATATTTT.

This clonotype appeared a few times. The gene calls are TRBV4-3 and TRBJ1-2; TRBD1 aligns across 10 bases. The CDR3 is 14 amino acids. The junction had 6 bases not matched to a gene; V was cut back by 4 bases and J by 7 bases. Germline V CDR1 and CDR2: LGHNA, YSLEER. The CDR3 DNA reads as TGCGCCAGCAGCCCCGGGACAGGGGAACGTGGCTACACCTTC. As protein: CASSPGTGERGYTF.